This TCR beta chain was documented in a study of T cells expressing NK-cell markers. In the study overall: The study sequenced eight donors, seven HCMV-seropositive and one seronegative.

The V gene's germline CDR1 is DFQATT and CDR2 SNEGSKA (reference sequence). The CDR3 has 14 residues. TCRdb reprocessed the 5' RACE reads and stores each CDR3 protein as one record, lacking DNA. This sample's clone table lists around 550,000 distinct CDR3 sequences. The sample consisted of blood T cells: a sorted CD56 or NKG2C T cell subset, CD4+ or CD8+ T cells, or bulk PBMC T cells (not recorded which). The V and J genes are TRBV20-1 and TRBJ1-2. This clonotype originated in a man younger than 35 in good health. CDR3: CSARDSGTIYGYTF.